One and the same sample provided the 31 T cell receptor beta chains below, sequenced in a study of monozygotic twins with inflammatory bowel disease (dated by TCRdb to about 2019). The library was made by 5' RACE. The instrument given in TCRdb is Illumina HiSeq 2500. TCRdb reprocessed the reads and assigns one entry to each CDR3 protein sequence, leaving out DNA. The sample's table lists a count of more than 300,000 distinct CDR3 sequences. The top ten hold 2.6% of the sample. Material for sequencing was blood. These receptors were taken from a human donor with ulcerative colitis or Crohn's disease, or a healthy co-twin of an affected twin (not recorded which).

This chain links TRBV7-3 with TRBJ2-3; TCRdb proposes TRBD2, but this gene call is untestable without DNA. The CDR3 extends over 17 amino acids. Germline loops: CDR1 SGHTA, CDR2 FQGTGA. The CDR3 here is CASSLIPSGGLTDTQYF.

This chain uses TRBV5-5 with TRBJ1-4. Looked up from germline, CDR1 is SGHKS and CDR2 is YYEKEE (reference sequence). The CDR3 is 15 residues long. The CDR3: CASSNYAGSNEKLFF.

The CDR3 loop reads CASSLSSGVFEQYF. The chain has TRBV12-3 or TRBV12-4 and TRBJ2-7; the TCRdb call, TRBD2, lacks DNA for checking. CDR3 length: 14 residues.

This chain connects TRBV5-1 to TRBJ2-5; the D gene TCRdb calls, TRBD1, cannot be checked with no DNA. Germline-derived CDR1 and CDR2 are SGHRS and YFSETQ. The CDR3 is made up of 14 amino acids. The CDR3 sequence: CASSLQGGTETQYF. Complete variable domain (other parts from reference TRBV5-1 and TRBJ2-5): KAGVTQTPRYLIKTRGQQVTLSCSPISGHRSVSWYQQTPGQGLQFLFEYFSETQRNKGNFPGRFSGRQFSNSRSEMNVSTLELGDSALYLCASSLQGGTETQYFGPGTRLLVL.

The genes are TRBV11-2 and TRBJ2-3; the D call from TCRdb, TRBD1, cannot be confirmed without DNA. CDR3 size: 14 residues. CDR1 SGHAT and CDR2 FQNNGV come from the germline V gene. CDR3 protein: CASTPVPGLNTQYF.

The chain links TRBV4-1 to TRBJ2-3; as DNA is missing, the TRBD1 call by TCRdb cannot be tested. There are 15 residues in the CDR3. The germline V gene has CDR1 MGHRA and CDR2 YSYEKL. This CDR3 is CASSQDGGGTDTQYF.

This chain joins TRBV7-2 and TRBJ2-7; TCRdb outputs TRBD1, but without DNA this stays unchecked. Germline CDR1 is SGHTA and CDR2 is FQGNSA. The CDR3 sequence is 15 residues long. CDR3: CASSSRTGGSYEQYF.

The V gene is TRBV7-2, the J gene TRBJ2-2; TCRdb's assignment of TRBD2 cannot be checked, as there is no DNA. The CDR3 runs to 16 residues. CDR1 SGHTA and CDR2 FQGNSA come from the germline V gene. CDR3 sequence reads: CASSLLAGLNTGELFF.

The rearrangement links TRBV11-2 to TRBJ2-5; the D call from TCRdb, TRBD2, cannot be confirmed without DNA. Germline-derived CDR1 and CDR2 are SGHAT and FQNNGV. There are 14 residues in the CDR3. CDR3 loop: CASSLVGRAETQYF.

V gene TRBV19 combines with J gene TRBJ1-5; TCRdb's assignment of TRBD1 cannot be checked, as there is no DNA. Germline V gene sequence: CDR1 LNHDA, CDR2 SQIVND (reference sequence). CDR3 length equals 16 residues. Here the CDR3 reads CASTGWTPLLNQPQHF.

The gene calls are TRBV29-1 and TRBJ1-5. CDR3 length equals 14 residues. Germline V gene sequence: CDR1 SQVTM, CDR2 ANQGSEA. The CDR3 is CSVEGRYSNQPQHF.

This chain links TRBV5-1 with TRBJ2-5; as DNA is missing, the TRBD1 call by TCRdb cannot be tested. The CDR3 spans 16 residues. CDR1 SGHRS and CDR2 YFSETQ come from the germline V gene. CDR3 sequence reads: CASSLDRTSRKETQYF. The full variable domain, with the rest looked up from reference TRBV5-1 and TRBJ2-5, is KAGVTQTPRYLIKTRGQQVTLSCSPISGHRSVSWYQQTPGQGLQFLFEYFSETQRNKGNFPGRFSGRQFSNSRSEMNVSTLELGDSALYLCASSLDRTSRKETQYFGPGTRLLVL.

The chain combines TRBV28 with TRBJ2-5; TCRdb's D call, TRBD1, is unchecked because there is no DNA. The CDR3 length is 19 residues. Germline assignment: CDR1 MDHEN and CDR2 SYDVKM. This CDR3 is CASSLDRGTPKGSQETQYF.

The chain links TRBV28 to TRBJ1-5. The CDR3 sequence is 13 residues long. The germline gives CDR1 MDHEN, CDR2 SYDVKM. The CDR3 sequence is CASSFYRNQPQHF.

This chain uses TRBV12-3 or TRBV12-4 with TRBJ1-1; TCRdb's assignment of TRBD1 cannot be checked, as there is no DNA. The CDR3 has 13 amino acids. The CDR3 sequence: CASSLNRDPEAFF.

The chain couples TRBV11-2 to TRBJ2-3; lacking DNA, the TRBD2 call made by TCRdb goes unchecked. The CDR3 runs to 16 residues. Germline V lookup: CDR1 SGHAT, CDR2 FQNNGV. CDR3 sequence: CASRSGTPLSTDTQYF.

J is TRBJ2-7 and V is TRBV5-5. The CDR3 has 12 amino acids. Germline CDR1 SGHKS, CDR2 YYEKEE (reference sequence). This chain's CDR3 is CASSGELYEQYF.

This chain connects TRBV19 to TRBJ2-7; TCRdb's D gene call, TRBD1, goes unchecked for lack of DNA. CDR1 is LNHDA and CDR2 is SQIVND in the germline V gene (reference sequence). This CDR3 comprises 13 residues. The CDR3 sequence: CASSRRQGDEQYF.

The rearrangement links TRBV10-3 to TRBJ2-3; no DNA is available, so the TRBD2 call from TCRdb remains unchecked. CDR1 and CDR2 from the germline V gene are ENHRY and SYGVKD. This CDR3 is 16 amino acids long. CDR3: CAIRFSQRGGTDTQYF.

The V and J genes are TRBV10-3 and TRBJ2-7; there is no DNA to check the TCRdb D call of TRBD1. The CDR3 has 12 amino acids. Per the germline V gene, CDR1 is ENHRY and CDR2 is SYGVKD. The CDR3 loop is CAISPVNYEQYF.

The chain uses TRBV2 and TRBJ2-1; TCRdb returns TRBD1, unconfirmable since there is no DNA. The length of the CDR3 is 14 residues. Germline V gene lookup returns CDR1 SNHLY and CDR2 FYNNEI. CDR3 amino acids: CASTKGQLRNEQFF. The full variable domain, in which reference TRBV2 and TRBJ2-1 provide the parts outside the CDR3, is EPEVTQTPSHQVTQMGQEVILRCVPISNHLYFYWYRQILGQKVEFLVSFYNNEISEKSEIFDDQFSVERPDGSNFTLKIRSTKLEDSAMYFCASTKGQLRNEQFFGPGTRLTVL.

The rearrangement joins TRBV5-5 to TRBJ2-7; no DNA is available, so the TRBD1 call from TCRdb remains unchecked. The CDR3 consists of 13 residues. The germline V gene encodes CDR1 SGHKS and CDR2 YYEKEE (reference sequence). This CDR3 is CASSLGQSHEQYF.

The V and J genes are TRBV5-1 and TRBJ2-1; no DNA is available, so the TRBD2 call from TCRdb remains unchecked. The germline CDR1 and CDR2 sequences are SGHRS and YFSETQ. There are 15 residues in the CDR3. This CDR3 reads CASSLVERGGGEQFF.

The chain is built from TRBV28 and TRBJ2-6; TCRdb reports TRBD1, a call that lacks DNA to check it against. The CDR3 totals 18 residues. The germline CDR1 and CDR2 sequences are MDHEN and SYDVKM. Here the CDR3 reads CASRHKGQGTRGANVLTF.

CDR3 amino acids: CASSSYSVTYEQYF. The rearrangement uses TRBV7-2 and TRBJ2-7. The CDR3 contains 14 residues. Germline CDR1 SGHTA, CDR2 FQGNSA.

The rearrangement links TRBV19 to TRBJ2-2. CDR1 is LNHDA and CDR2 is SQIVND in the germline V gene (reference sequence). CDR3 length: 12 residues. Here the CDR3 reads CASSISTGELFF.

The chain carries TRBV7-9 and TRBJ2-7; TCRdb reports TRBD1, a call that lacks DNA to check it against. This CDR3 contains 15 residues. The V gene's germline CDR1 is SEHNR and CDR2 FQNEAQ (reference sequence). The CDR3 protein is CASSQRTGESYEQYF.

This chain joins TRBV6-1 and TRBJ2-3; without DNA, the TCRdb call of TRBD1 cannot be checked. The CDR3 extends over 14 amino acids. The V gene's germline CDR1 is MNHNS and CDR2 SASEGT. CDR3 loop: CASSIRRGSGQSYF.

V is TRBV18 and J is TRBJ2-5; TCRdb calls TRBD2, which cannot be checked without DNA. There are 14 residues in the CDR3. CDR1 KGHSH and CDR2 LQKENI come from the germline V gene. The CDR3 loop is CASSRLATQETQYF.

CDR3 sequence: CASSEEWGGSSYEQYF. The genes are TRBV2 and TRBJ2-7; checking the TCRdb D call of TRBD1 is not possible without DNA. Germline CDR1 is SNHLY and CDR2 is FYNNEI. The CDR3 loop spans 16 amino acids.

This chain uses TRBV5-4 with TRBJ1-2; TCRdb designates TRBD1, a call that cannot be tested without DNA. Per the germline V gene, CDR1 is SGHNT and CDR2 is YYREEE (reference sequence). CDR3 length: 16 amino acids. The CDR3 sequence is CASSLGSRRPNYGYTF.